This TCR beta chain appears in the sequencing data of a study of T cells after yellow fever vaccination. Looking at the study overall: Preparation of the low-cell-number fractions used SMART-Seq v4 Ultra Low Input.

From the 5' RACE reads, TCRdb called clonotypes with MiXCR, one entry per CDR3 protein. The top ten clones hold around 3.5% of a sample with 250,000 to 300,000 distinct CDR3 sequences, about 5.2% of them seen once. In this sample, this clonotype turned up a few times. The target antigen is unknown. Trimming took 5 bases from V and 8 from J; bases not matched to a gene: 6. CDR1 is LNHNV, CDR2 YYDKDF, per germline (reference sequence). There are 15 residues in the CDR3. Findings of the study overall: The secondary T-cell response peaked on day 5, not day 15, but was weaker. A large majority of primary-vaccination clones showed up again after the booster (roughly 96% CD4, 88% CD8).

The sequences come from CD4+ T cells sorted from PBMCs, collected on the day of the yellow fever booster vaccination. J is TRBJ2-1 and V is TRBV15; TRBD2 aligns across 13 bases. The receptor was derived from a man in his late teens or twenties who received the YFV17D yellow fever vaccine. CDR3 loop: CATSWGLAGLDEQFF. CDR3 DNA sequence: TGTGCCACCAGCTGGGGACTAGCGGGGTTAGATGAGCAGTTCTTC.